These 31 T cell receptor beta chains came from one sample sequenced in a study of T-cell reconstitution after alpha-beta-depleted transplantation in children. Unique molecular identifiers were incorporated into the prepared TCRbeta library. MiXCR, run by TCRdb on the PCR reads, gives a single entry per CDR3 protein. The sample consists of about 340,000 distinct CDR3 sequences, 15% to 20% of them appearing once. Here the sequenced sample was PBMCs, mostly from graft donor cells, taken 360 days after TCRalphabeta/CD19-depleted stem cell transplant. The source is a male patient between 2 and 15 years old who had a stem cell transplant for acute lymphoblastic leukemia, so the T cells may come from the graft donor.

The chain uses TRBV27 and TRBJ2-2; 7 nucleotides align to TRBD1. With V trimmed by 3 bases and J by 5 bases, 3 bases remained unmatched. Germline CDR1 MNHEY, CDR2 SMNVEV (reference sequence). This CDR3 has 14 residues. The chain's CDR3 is CASSFQTGTGELFF. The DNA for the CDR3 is TGTGCCAGCAGTTTCCAGACAGGGACCGGGGAGCTGTTTTTT.

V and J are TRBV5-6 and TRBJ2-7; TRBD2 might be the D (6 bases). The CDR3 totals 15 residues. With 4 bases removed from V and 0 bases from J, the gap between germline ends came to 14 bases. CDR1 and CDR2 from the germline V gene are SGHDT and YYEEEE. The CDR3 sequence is CASSLYPEGSYEQYF. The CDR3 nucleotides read TGTGCCAGCAGCCTATACCCGGAGGGCTCCTACGAGCAGTACTTC.

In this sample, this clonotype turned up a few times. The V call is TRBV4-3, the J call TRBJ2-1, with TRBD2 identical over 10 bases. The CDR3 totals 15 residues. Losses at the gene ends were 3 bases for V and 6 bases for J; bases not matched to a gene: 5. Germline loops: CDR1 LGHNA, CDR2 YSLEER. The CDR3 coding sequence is TGCGCCAGCAGCCACAGCGGGAGGGGGGCCAATGAGCAGTTCTTC. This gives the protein CASSHSGRGANEQFF.

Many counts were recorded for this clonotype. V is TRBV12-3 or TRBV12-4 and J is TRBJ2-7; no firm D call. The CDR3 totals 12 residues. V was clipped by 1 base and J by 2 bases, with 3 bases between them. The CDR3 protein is CASSLEAYEQYF. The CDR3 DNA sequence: TGTGCCAGCAGTTTAGAAGCCTACGAGCAGTACTTC.

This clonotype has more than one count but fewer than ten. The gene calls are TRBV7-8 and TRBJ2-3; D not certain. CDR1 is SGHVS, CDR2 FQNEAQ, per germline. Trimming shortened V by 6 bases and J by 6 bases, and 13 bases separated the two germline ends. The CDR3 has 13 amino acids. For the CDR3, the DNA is TGTGCCAGCAGAGGCTGGGTTGCCGATACGCAGTATTTT. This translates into CASRGWVADTQYF.

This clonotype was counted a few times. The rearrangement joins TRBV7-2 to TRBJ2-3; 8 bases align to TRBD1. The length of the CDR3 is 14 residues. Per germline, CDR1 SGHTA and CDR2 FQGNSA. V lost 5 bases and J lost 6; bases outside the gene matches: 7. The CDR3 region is CASSQWTGRDTQYF. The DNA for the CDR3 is TGTGCCAGCAGCCAGTGGACAGGGAGGGATACGCAGTATTTT.

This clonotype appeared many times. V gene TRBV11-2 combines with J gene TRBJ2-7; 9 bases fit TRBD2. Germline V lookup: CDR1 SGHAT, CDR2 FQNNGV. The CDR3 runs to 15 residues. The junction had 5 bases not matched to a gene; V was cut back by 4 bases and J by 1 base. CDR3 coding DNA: TGTGCCAGCAGCTCCTGGGGACTAGCATCCTACGAGCAGTACTTC. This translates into CASSSWGLASYEQYF. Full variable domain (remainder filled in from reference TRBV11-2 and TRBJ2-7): EAGVAQSPRYKIIEKRQSVAFWCNPISGHATLYWYQQILGQGPKLLIQFQNNGVVDDSQLPKDRFSAERLKGVDSTLKIQPAKLEDSAVYLCASSSWGLASYEQYFGPGTRLTVT.

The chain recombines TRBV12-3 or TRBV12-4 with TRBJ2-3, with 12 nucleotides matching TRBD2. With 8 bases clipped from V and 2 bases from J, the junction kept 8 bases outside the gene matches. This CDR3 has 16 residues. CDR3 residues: CASGALAGGYTDTQYF. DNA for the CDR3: TGTGCCAGCGGGGCCCTAGCGGGAGGGTACACAGATACGCAGTATTTT.

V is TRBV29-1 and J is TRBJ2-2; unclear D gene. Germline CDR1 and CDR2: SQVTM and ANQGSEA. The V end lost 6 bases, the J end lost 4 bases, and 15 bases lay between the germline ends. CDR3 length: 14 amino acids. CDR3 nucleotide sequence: TGCAGCGTCAAGAAAAGACCGGGCACCGGGGAGCTGTTTTTT. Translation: CSVKKRPGTGELFF.

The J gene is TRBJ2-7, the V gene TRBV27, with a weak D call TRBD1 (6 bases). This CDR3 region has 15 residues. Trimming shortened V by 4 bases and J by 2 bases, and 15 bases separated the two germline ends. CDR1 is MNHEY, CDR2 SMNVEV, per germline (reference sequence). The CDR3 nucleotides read TGTGCCAGCAGTTGGGCGCAGGGGCATCCCTACGAGCAGTACTTC. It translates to CASSWAQGHPYEQYF.

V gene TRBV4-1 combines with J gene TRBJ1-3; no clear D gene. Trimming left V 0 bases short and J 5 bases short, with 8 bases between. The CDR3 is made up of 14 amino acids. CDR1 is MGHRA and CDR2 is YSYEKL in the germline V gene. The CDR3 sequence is CASSQEVNRNTIYF. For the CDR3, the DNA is TGCGCCAGCAGCCAAGAGGTTAACAGAAACACCATATATTTT.

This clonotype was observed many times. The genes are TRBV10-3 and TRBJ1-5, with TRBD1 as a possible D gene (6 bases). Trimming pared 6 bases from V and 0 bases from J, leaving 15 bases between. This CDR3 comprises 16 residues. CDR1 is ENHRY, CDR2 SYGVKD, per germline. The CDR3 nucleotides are TGTGCCATCAGCCCCAGGGGATGGGATAGCAATCAGCCCCAGCATTTT. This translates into CAISPRGWDSNQPQHF.

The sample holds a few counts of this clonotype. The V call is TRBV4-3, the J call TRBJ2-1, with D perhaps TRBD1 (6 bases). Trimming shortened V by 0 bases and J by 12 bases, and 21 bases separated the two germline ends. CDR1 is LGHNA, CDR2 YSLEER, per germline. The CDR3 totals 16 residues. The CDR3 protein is CASSQETLVQGVGQFF. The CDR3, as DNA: TGCGCCAGCAGCCAAGAAACCCTCGTACAGGGAGTTGGGCAGTTCTTC.

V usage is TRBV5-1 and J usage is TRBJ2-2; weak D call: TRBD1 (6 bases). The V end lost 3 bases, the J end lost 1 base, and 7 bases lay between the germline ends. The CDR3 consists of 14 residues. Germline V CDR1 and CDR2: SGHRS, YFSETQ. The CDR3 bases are TGCGCCAGCAGCTCAGGGGTGAACACCGGGGAGCTGTTTTTT. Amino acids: CASSSGVNTGELFF.

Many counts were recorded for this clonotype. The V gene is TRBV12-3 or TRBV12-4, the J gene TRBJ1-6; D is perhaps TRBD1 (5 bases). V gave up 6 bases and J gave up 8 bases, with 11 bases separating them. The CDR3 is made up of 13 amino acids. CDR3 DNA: TGTGCCAGCAGCTCCGGGGCCTATTCACCCCTCCACTTT. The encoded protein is CASSSGAYSPLHF.

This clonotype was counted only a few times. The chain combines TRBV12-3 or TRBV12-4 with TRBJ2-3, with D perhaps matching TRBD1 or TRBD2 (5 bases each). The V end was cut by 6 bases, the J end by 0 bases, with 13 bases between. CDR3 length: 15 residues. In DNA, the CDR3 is TGTGCCAGCAGAAGGGACGTAGCTAGCACAGATACGCAGTATTTT. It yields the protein CASRRDVASTDTQYF.

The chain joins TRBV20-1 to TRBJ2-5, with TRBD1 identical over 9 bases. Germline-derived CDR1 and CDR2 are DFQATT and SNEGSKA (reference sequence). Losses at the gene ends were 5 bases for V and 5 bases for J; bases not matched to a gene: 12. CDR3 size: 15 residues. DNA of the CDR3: TGCAGTGCTTCTCGTACGGGACAGGGTGGGGAGACCCAGTACTTC. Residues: CSASRTGQGGETQYF.

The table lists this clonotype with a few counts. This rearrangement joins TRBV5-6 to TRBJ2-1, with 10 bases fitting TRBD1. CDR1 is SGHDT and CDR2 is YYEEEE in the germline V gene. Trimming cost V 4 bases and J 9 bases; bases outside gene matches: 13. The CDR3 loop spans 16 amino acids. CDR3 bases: TGTGCCAGCAGCCGAGACAGGGGGCCACTCGCGGCTGAGCAGTTCTTC. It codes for CASSRDRGPLAAEQFF.

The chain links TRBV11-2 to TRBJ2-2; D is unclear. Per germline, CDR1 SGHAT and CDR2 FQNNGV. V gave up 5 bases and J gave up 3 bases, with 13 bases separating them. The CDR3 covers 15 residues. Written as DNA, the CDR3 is TGTGCCAGCAGCCGCGACTCGTGGGACACCGGGGAGCTGTTTTTT. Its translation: CASSRDSWDTGELFF.

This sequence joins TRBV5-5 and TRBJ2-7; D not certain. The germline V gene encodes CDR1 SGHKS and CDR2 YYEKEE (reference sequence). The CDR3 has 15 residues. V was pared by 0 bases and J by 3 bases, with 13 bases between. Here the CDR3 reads CASSLEPGPFYEQYF. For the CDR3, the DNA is TGTGCCAGCAGCTTGGAACCTGGGCCCTTCTACGAGCAGTACTTC.

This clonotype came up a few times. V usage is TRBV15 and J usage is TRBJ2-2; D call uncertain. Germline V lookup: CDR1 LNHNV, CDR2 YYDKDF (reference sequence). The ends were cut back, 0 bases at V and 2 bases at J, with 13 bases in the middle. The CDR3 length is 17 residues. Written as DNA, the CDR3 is TGTGCCACCAGCAGAGATCGTAGACTCTTTAACACCGGGGAGCTGTTTTTT. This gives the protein CATSRDRRLFNTGELFF. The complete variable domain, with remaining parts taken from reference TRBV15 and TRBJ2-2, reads DAMVIQNPRYQVTQFGKPVTLSCSQTLNHNVMYWYQQKSSQAPKLLFHYYDKDFNNEADTPDNFQSRRPNTSFCFLDIRSPGLGDTAMYLCATSRDRRLFNTGELFFGEGSRLTVL.

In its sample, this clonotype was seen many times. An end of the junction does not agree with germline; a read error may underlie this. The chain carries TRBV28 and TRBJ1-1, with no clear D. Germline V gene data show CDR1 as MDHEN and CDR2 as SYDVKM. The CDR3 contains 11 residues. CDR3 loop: CASSLWPRRYF. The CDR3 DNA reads TGTGCCAGCAGTTTATGGCCCCGGAGGTATTTT.

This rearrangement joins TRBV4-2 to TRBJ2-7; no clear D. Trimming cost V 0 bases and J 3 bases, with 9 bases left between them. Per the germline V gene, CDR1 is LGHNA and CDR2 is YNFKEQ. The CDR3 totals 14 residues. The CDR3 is CASSQDGGNYEQYF. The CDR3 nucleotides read TGTGCCAGCAGCCAAGATGGTGGTAACTACGAGCAGTACTTC.

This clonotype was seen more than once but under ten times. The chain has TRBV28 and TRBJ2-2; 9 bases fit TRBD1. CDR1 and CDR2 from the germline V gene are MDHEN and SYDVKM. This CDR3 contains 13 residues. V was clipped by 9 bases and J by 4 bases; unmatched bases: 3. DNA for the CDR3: TGTGCCAGTATACAGGGGGCCACCGGGGAGCTGTTTTTT. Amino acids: CASIQGATGELFF. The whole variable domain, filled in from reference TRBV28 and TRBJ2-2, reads DVKVTQSSRYLVKRTGEKVFLECVQDMDHENMFWYRQDPGLGLRLIYFSYDVKMKEKGDIPEGYSVSREKKERFSLILESASTNQTSMYLCASIQGATGELFFGEGSRLTVL.

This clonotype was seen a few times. The CDR3 bases are TGCGCCAGCAGTTCTCGACTACCCCAAGAGACCCAGTACTTC. Translated: CASSSRLPQETQYF. This chain uses TRBV5-1 with TRBJ2-5, with a weak D call TRBD2 (5 bases). This CDR3 contains 14 residues. Trimming took 5 bases from V and 1 from J, leaving 12 bases between them. Germline V gene data show CDR1 as SGHRS and CDR2 as YFSETQ.

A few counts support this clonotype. Here the CDR3 reads CASRNRGGNEKLFF. In DNA form, the CDR3 reads TGTGCCAGCAGGAACAGGGGCGGGAATGAAAAACTGTTTTTT. This chain uses TRBV12-3 or TRBV12-4 with TRBJ1-4, with 7 nucleotides matching TRBD1. The V gene end was trimmed by 6 bases and the J gene end by 5 bases; junction bases not matched to a gene: 6. The CDR3 is 14 residues long.

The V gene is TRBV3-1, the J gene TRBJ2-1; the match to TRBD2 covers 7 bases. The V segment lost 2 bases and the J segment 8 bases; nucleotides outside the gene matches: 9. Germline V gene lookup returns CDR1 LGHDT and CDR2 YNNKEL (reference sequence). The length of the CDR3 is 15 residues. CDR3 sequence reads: CASSQLVVAGHEQFF. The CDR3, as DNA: TGTGCCAGCAGCCAACTCGTAGTAGCGGGTCATGAGCAGTTCTTC.

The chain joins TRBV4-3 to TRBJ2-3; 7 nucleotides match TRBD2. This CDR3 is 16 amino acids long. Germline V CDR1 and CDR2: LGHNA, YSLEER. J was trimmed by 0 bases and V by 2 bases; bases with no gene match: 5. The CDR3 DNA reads TGCGCCAGCAGCCAACTCCACGGGAGGAGCACAGATACGCAGTATTTT. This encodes CASSQLHGRSTDTQYF.

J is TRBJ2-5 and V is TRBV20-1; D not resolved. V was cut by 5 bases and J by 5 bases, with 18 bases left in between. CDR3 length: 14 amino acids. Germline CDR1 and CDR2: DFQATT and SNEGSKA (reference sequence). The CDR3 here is CSAPLQVGWETQYF. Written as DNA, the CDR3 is TGCAGTGCTCCACTTCAGGTGGGATGGGAGACCCAGTACTTC.

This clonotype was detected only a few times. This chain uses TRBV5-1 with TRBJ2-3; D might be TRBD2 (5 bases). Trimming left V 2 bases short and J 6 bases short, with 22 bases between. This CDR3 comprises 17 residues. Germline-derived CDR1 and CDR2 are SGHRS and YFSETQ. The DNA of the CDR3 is TGCGCCAGCAGCTTCCGGGCTAGCACCGAAGACTCGGATACGCAGTATTTT. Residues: CASSFRASTEDSDTQYF.

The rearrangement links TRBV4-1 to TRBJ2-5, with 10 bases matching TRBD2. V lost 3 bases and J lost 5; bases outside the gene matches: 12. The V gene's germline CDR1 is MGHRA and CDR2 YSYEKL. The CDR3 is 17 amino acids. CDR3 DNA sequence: TGCGCCAGCAGCCATCGGGGTCCAGCGGGAGGGGGGGAGACCCAGTACTTC. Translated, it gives CASSHRGPAGGGETQYF.